This T cell receptor beta chain was found in a study of T-cell reconstitution after alpha-beta-depleted transplantation in children (dated by TCRdb to 2016 to 2018). Regarding the study in general: T-cell immune reconstitution after TCRalphabeta/CD19-depleted allogeneic hematopoietic cell transplantation in children was quantitatively tracked in the study by means of TCR repertoire profiling.

The intended sense of this specimen's treatment or condition label: allogeneic hematopoietic cell transplantation with graft depleted of TCRalphabeta T cells and CD19 B cells. TCRalphabeta/CD19-depleted allogeneic hematopoietic cell grafts were given to the transplant recipients, all of whom were children. Study-level results and caveats: Hyperexpanded clone frequencies declined over subsequent months; after one year, T-cell counts and TCRbeta diversity were mostly attributed to newly produced T cells. In some patients, the high TCRbeta diversity seen at day 60 was put down to recipient T cells and intrathymic progenitors that had survived conditioning. The apparently early alphabetaT-cell count recovery about two months after transplant was reportedly dependent on only several hundred rapidly expanded clones derived from non-depleted graft cells.

The table lists this clonotype with a few counts. Its binding antigen is unknown. No clone much larger than this one lies a single base away; base qualities are absent. Library construction relied on PCR. Instrument used: Illumina HiSeq 2500. TCR libraries were prepared with molecular barcoding, using unique molecular identifiers to normalize TCRbeta repertoire quantification. The public reads were reprocessed in TCRdb via fastp at Q25 and MiXCR, keeping in-frame beta chains. One record per CDR3 amino acid sequence lists the most common genes and DNA. The sample data list roughly 200,000 distinct CDR3 sequences, and approximately 8% of these were observed just once. The top ten clones comprise under 40% of the sample. The sequence derives from a male patient aged 2 to 9 who had a stem cell transplant for acute myeloid leukemia, so the T cells may come from the graft donor. The sample was PBMCs, mostly from graft donor cells, taken 360 days after TCRalphabeta/CD19-depleted stem cell transplant.

The CDR3 in this case is CASSQDYGGRVYNEQFF. DNA sequence: TGTGCCAGCAGCCAAGATTATGGCGGGAGGGTCTACAATGAGCAGTTCTTC. The chain is encoded by TRBV3-1 joined to TRBJ2-1, with 9 junctional bases fitting TRBD2. Sequences LGHDT (CDR1) and YNNKEL (CDR2) are obtained from the germline V gene (reference sequence). The CDR3 runs 17 amino acids, cysteine and phenylalanine included. The CDR3 DNA has 51 bases and is translated from base 1. V ends up 0 bases short and J 3 bases short, with an unmatched junction base count of 6.